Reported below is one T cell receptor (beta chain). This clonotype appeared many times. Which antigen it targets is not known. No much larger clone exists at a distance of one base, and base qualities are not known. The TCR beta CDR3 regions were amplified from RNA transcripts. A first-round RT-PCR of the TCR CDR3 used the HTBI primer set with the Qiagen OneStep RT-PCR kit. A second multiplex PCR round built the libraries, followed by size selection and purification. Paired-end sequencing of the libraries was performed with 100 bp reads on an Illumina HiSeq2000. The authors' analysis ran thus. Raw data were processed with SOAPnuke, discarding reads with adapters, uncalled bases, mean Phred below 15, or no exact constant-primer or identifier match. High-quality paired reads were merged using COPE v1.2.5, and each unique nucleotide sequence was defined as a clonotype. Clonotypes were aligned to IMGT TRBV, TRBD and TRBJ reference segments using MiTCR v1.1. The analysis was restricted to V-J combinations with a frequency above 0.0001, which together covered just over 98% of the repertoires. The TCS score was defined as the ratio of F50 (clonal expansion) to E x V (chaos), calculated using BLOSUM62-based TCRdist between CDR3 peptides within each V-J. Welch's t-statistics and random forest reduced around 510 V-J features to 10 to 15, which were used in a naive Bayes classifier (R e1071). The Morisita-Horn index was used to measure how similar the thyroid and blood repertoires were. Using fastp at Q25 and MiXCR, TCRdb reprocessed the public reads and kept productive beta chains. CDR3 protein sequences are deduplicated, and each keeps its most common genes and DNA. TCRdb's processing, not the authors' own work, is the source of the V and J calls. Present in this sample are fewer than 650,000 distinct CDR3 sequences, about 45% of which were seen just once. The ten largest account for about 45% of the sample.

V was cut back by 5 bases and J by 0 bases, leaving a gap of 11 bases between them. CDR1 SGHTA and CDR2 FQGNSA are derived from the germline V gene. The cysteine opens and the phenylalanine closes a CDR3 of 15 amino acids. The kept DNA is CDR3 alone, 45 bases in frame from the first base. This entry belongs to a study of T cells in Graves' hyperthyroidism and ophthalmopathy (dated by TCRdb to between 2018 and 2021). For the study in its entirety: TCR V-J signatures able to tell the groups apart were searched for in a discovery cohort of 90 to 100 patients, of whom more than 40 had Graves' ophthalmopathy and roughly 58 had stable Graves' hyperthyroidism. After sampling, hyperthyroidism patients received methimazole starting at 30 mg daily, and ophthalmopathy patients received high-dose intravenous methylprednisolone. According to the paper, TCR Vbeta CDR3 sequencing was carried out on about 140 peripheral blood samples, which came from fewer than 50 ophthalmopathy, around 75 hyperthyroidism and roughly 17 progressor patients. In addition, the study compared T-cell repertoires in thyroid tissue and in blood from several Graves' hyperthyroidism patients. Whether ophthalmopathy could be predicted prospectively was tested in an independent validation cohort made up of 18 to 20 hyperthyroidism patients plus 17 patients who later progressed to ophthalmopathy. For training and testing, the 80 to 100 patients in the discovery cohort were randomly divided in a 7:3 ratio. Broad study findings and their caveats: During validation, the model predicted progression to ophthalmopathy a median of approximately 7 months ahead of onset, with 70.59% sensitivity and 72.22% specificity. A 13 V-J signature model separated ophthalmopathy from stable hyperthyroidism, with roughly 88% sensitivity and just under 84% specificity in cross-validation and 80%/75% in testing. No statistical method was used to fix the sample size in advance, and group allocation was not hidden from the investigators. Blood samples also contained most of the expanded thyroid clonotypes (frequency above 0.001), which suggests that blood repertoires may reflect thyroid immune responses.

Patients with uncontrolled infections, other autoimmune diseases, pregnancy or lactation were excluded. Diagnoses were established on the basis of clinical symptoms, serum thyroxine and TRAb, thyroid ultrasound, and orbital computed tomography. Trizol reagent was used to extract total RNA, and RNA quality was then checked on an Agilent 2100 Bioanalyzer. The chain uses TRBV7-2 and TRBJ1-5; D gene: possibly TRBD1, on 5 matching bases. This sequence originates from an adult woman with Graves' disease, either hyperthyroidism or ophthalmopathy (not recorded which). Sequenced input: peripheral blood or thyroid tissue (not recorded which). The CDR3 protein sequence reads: CASSKTGYSNQPQHF. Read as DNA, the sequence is TGTGCCAGCAGCAAAACAGGCTATAGCAATCAGCCCCAGCATTTT. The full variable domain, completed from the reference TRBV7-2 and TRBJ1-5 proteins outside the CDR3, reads GAGVSQSPSNKVTEKGKDVELRCDPISGHTALYWYRQSLGQGLEFLIYFQGNSAPDKSGLPSDRFSAERTGGSVSTLTIQRTQQEDSAVYLCASSKTGYSNQPQHFGDGTRLSIL.